This T cell receptor beta chain was sequenced in a study of blood T cell repertoires in COVID-19. On the study more broadly: Samples of COVID-19 (acute and convalescent) were obtained from the United States, Italy and Spain. The analysed material was cDNA or gDNA that came from T cells, B-cell-depleted T cells, or PBMCs.

The CDR3 has 14 residues. Germline CDR1 is LNHDA and CDR2 is SQIVND (reference sequence). J gave up 2 bases and V 10 bases, and 7 bases lay outside the gene matches. In the authors' methods: Reference gene primer amplification gave nucleated cell count estimates. Libraries were prepared by immunoSEQ multiplex PCR; TCRdb keeps only in-frame clonotypes and omits some of them. V and J calls and clone size follow that table, whereas D and trimming were derived from the DNA. The sample contains over 250,000 clones, roughly 85% of which appear only once. Sequencing was carried out using peripheral blood. The source is a man between 50 and 59 years old with active or convalescent COVID-19. The rearrangement links TRBV19 to TRBJ1-5, with 8 positions matching TRBD1. The CDR3 is CATGQGQGNQPQHF. CDR3 DNA: TGTGCCACTGGACAGGGTCAAGGCAATCAGCCCCAGCATTTT.